This TCR beta chain came from a study of cytomegalovirus exposure and HLA in healthy donors (dated by TCRdb to between 2016 and 2019). Study-wide context: In an earlier analysis of roughly 500 of the donors, 250 to 350 Gb of sequence data and roughly 100 million unique TCR beta sequences from 150 million to 200 million T cells were reported. In an earlier analysis of 500 to 650 of the donors, high-throughput TCR beta sequencing was used to judge whether each TCR beta V gene segment behaved as functional or pseudogenic. Across approximately 420 genotyped donors of the cohort, an average of approximately 200,000 unique TCR beta nucleotide sequences per donor were sequenced, and approximately 17% of those sequences were non-productive. The study aimed to test whether cataloging public T cell receptors could reveal signatures of past pathogen exposure. In addition to the first cohort of roughly 700 subjects, a separate validation cohort of approximately 130 different subjects was used. Donor age, sex, ethnicity and CMV serostatus were compiled alongside the repertoire data. The study combined high-throughput TCR immunosequencing, statistical association of individual TCRs with disease status, and machine learning to predict cytomegalovirus infection status. Rather than using new phenotypic data, the later analysis identified candidate immune exposures from TCR beta sequences and from how often those sequences occurred across donors. To study patterns of TCR occurrence, a later analysis re-analyzed previously published TCR beta repertoires from more than 550 donors and added high-resolution HLA genotyping. About 300 gigabases of sequencing data and 80 million or so unique TCR sequences were included in an early release covering several hundred HLA-typed donors. Of the 350 to 450 genotyped donors, 81% were placed in the genetic ancestry cluster associated with self-reported Caucasian donors. The number of typed donors differed by locus: roughly 620-630 for A, B, C, DRB1 and DQB1; 500 to 550 for DQA1; approximately 610 for DPA1; and 450 to 480 for DPB1. All discovery cohort repertoires had been generated using a single sequencing platform. Roughly 5 DR-DQ haplotypes were treated as single units for association and clustering because of strong linkage in the cohort. A later genetic analysis used genome-wide SNP genotypes for 398 of the 666 donors, treating that subset as a discovery cohort. HLA typing covered class I and class II loci at four-digit resolution. The T cell repertoires of 550 to 850 subjects were profiled by immunosequencing and related to cytomegalovirus serostatus.

Points the paper makes about the study in general: A later genetic analysis associated a missense DCLRE1C variant with V-gene and J-gene trimming of TCR beta chains, and an independent cohort replicated the association. A later analysis associated about 17,000 TCR beta sequences with specific HLA alleles at a false discovery rate of 0.05. Because counts were too low, seventeen rarely observed V segments, including chromosome 9 orphons, were excluded from the earlier analysis of roughly 580 of the donors. The presence/absence analyses assumed that sequencing depth was roughly uniform across donors, and that assumption may not be true. A later analysis found that most CMV-associated TCR beta chains appeared HLA-restricted, with HLA associations seemingly driven largely by CMV exposure. A cluster of highly shared sequence variants was judged likely to be a technical artifact of the sequencing pipeline. Because HLA typing was missing for some donors at each locus, association tests included only the typed subset. A later analysis found that HLA-associated TCR beta chains were more clonally expanded and had lower generation probabilities than equally common non-associated chains. Compared with the roughly 710-donor mean, donors in an Asian-associated ancestry cluster had fewer N-insertions in productive TCRs, according to a later genetic analysis. According to a later analysis, parvovirus B19, influenza, CMV and Epstein-Barr virus appeared linked to several top co-occurrence clusters. The study gave a list of roughly 150 TCR beta chains associated with cytomegalovirus. The classifier was reported to diagnose cytomegalovirus status with high specificity and sensitivity in both the original cohort and the validation cohort. The only immune exposure information available for the cohort was CMV serostatus. The authors suggested that the approach could potentially be extended to other disease states and immunological phenotypes. Strong co-occurrence of HLA alleles, especially DR and DQ, made assigning TCR associations to individual alleles difficult. Correlated functional status among segregating V segments might be attributable to linkage disequilibrium, but an unknown experimental factor could not be ruled out. A few of the identified cytomegalovirus-associated TCR beta chains were confirmed in vitro to be specific for cytomegalovirus antigens. In this cohort, only TCR beta chains were sequenced, and detectable features were limited by the absence of alpha or paired-chain data. A further reported finding was that TCR beta sequences accurately predicted the HLA-A and HLA-B alleles for most subjects in the first cohort. Across donors, most TCR sequences were observed very rarely, whereas some public TCRs were present in many individuals. The 87-base-pair reads could not distinguish some IMGT-functional V segments, including TRBV6-2 and TRBV6-3, so those segments were excluded. In a later analysis, the rate of TCR association differed among HLA loci, with DRB1 alleles having the most associated TCRs and HLA-C alleles having the fewest. Broadly in line with IMGT annotations, most TCR beta V segments showed up in productive rearrangements about 87% or about 30% of the time in an earlier analysis of 450 to 600 of the donors.

The CDR3 goes from the cysteine to the phenylalanine over 15 residues. Only the CDR3 region is kept as DNA, spanning 45 bases read in frame from base 1. Trimming accounts for 3 bases at V and 2 bases at J, while the number of junction bases matched to no gene is 5. CDR1 and CDR2 are read off the germline V gene as SGHTA and FQGNSA. Preparation of the library involved the immunoSEQ multiplex PCR assay. The multiplex PCR relied on a mix of 60 forward primers for TCR Vbeta segments and 13 reverse primers for TCR Jbeta segments. The CDR3 region of rearranged TCR beta genes was amplified from genomic DNA by a multiplex PCR assay. The Illumina HiSeq System was used to sequence the amplified TCR beta libraries as 87-base-pair reads. In the paper's pipeline: Across the 670 or so repertoires, a later analysis counted about 81 million unique TCR beta chains, about 10 million of which were shared by at least two donors. Raw reads were error-corrected and collapsed into unique sequences by a nearest-neighbor algorithm in which closely related sequences were merged to remove PCR and sequencing errors. CDR3 sequences were aligned to IMGT reference sequences to assign V, D and J gene segments. For a sequence to be retained, a match of at least six nucleotides to both a V gene segment and a J gene segment was required. Rearrangements were classified as productive when the CDR3 lacked stop codons and remained in frame with V and J, and all other rearrangements were classified as non-productive. CDR3 was defined by IMGT convention, running from the second conserved V-encoded cysteine to the conserved J-encoded phenylalanine. The earlier analysis of roughly 590 of the donors excluded any sequence lacking an unambiguous match to a single V gene segment. An earlier analysis of fewer than 650 of the donors classified V segments as functional when productive rearrangements were above 56.7% and as segregating when the standard deviation between donors was above 5%. A statistical classification framework was built to diagnose cytomegalovirus status from the catalog of TCR beta chain sequences. In a later analysis, TCR nucleotide sequences were compared against IMGT/GENE-DB human TR gene sequences so that V and J genes could be assigned. Using the TCRdist pipeline, a later analysis assigned CDR3 sequences along with most-parsimonious VDJ recombination scenarios. A later analysis defined each TCR beta chain by its CDR3 amino acid sequence plus V-gene family, and excluded reads lacking a unique V-gene family. As a way to deal with suspected cross-contamination and a sequencing artifact, a later analysis dropped over 550 nucleotide sequences that were highly shared and had low generation probability. A later analysis calculated a clonal expansion index for each public chain from normalized within-repertoire ranks of inferred template counts. In a later analysis, generation probabilities were computed with a VDJ recombination model fitted to out-of-frame rearrangements, and the resulting probabilities were checked against IGoR. In a later analysis, hypergeometric tests were used to score TCR-TCR, TCR-HLA and TCR-CMV co-occurrence, with a repertoire-size bias correction applied to TCR pairs. In a later analysis, false discovery rates were estimated by permuting HLA or CMV assignments 20 times. In a later analysis, co-occurring TCRs were grouped using DBSCAN, with TCRdist sequence similarity added in when clustering inside HLA-allele-positive subsets. Repertoires with fewer than 30,000 or more than 120,000 public chains were left out of co-occurrence clustering, as were roughly five repertoires with anomalous nucleotide sharing. TCRdb obtained this table from immuneACCESS and retained in-frame rearrangements with V and J assigned. These tables miss some clones; where compared with another copy, unresolved V genes account for less than half of the shortfall, and the remainder is unexplained. That table supplies the V and J calls and clone size; D and trimming were determined from the DNA. The sample includes over 150,000 clones, with about 76% observed a single time. Of the sample, around 3% falls within the top ten clones.

The cohort consisted of 650 to 850 healthy bone marrow donors. Cohort members were all nominally healthy when sampled, although unrecorded immune exposures were likely present. The donor was CMV seropositive and was included in the group of almost 300 seropositive cohort members. A peripheral blood sample was provided by each donor, and peripheral blood mononuclear cells were used for TCR beta sequencing. Genomic DNA extraction from the blood cell samples was performed with the Qiagen DNeasy Blood Extraction Kit. As to this clone: Its antigen target is currently unknown. It has no much larger one-base neighbor in the sample; base qualities were not kept.

This sequence originates from a woman between 40 and 55 years old in good health and CMV-seropositive. The sequenced sample consisted of PBMCs. The chain was built from TRBV7-2 and TRBJ2-3, with 7 middle bases fitting TRBD2. The CDR3 reads as follows: CASSFSGLNTDTQYF. The nucleotide sequence reads TGTGCCAGCAGCTTTAGCGGGTTAAACACAGATACGCAGTATTTT.